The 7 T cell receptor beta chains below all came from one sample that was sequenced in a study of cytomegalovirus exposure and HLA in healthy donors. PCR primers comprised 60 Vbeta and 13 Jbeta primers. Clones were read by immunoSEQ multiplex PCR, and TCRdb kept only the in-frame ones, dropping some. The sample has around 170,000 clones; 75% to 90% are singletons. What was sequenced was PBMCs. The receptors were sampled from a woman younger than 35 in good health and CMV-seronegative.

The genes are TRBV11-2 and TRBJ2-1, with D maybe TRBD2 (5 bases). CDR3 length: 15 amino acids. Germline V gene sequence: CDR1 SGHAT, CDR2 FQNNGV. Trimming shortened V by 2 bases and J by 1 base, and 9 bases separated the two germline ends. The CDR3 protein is CASSLNTGSYNEQFF. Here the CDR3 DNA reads TGTGCCAGCAGCTTAAATACGGGGTCCTACAATGAGCAGTTCTTC. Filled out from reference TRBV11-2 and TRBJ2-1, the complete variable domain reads EAGVAQSPRYKIIEKRQSVAFWCNPISGHATLYWYQQILGQGPKLLIQFQNNGVVDDSQLPKDRFSAERLKGVDSTLKIQPAKLEDSAVYLCASSLNTGSYNEQFFGPGTRLTVL.

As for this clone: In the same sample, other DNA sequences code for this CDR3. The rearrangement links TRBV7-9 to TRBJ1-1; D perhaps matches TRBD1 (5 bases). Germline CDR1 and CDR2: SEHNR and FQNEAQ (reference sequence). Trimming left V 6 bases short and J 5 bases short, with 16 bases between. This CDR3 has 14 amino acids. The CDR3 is CASRLGGVGTEAFF. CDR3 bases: TGTGCCAGCAGGTTGGGGGGAGTGGGGACTGAAGCTTTCTTT.

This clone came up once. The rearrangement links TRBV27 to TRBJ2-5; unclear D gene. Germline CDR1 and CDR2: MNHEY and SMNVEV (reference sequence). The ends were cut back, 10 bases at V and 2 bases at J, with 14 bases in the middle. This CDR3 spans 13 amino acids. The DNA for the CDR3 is TGTGCCACCTATACCCCAGGACAAGAGACCCAGTACTTC. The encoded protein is CATYTPGQETQYF.

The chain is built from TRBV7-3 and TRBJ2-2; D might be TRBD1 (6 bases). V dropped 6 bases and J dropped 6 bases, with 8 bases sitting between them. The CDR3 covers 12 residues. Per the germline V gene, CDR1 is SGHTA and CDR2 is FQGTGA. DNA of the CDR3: TGTGCCAGCAGTTACAGGGCCGGGGAGCTGTTTTTT. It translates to CASSYRAGELFF.

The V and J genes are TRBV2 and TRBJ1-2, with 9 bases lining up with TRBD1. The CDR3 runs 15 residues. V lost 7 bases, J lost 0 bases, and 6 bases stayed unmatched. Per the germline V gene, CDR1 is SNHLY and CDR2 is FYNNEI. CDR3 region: CASNRQGVANYGYTF. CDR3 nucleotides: TGTGCCAGCAACCGACAGGGGGTGGCTAACTATGGCTACACCTTC.

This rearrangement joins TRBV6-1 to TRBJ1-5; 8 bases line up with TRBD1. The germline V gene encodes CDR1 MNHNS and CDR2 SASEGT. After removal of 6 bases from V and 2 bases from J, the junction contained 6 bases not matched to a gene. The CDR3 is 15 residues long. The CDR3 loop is CASRPDRGGNQPQHF. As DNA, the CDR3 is TGTGCCAGCAGACCAGACAGGGGAGGCAATCAGCCCCAGCATTTT.

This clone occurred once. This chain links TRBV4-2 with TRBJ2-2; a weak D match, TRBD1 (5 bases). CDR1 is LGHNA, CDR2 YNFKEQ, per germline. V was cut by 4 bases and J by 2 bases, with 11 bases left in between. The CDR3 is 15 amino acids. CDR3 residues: CASSPQGSNTGELFF. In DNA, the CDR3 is TGTGCCAGCAGCCCCCAGGGAAGTAACACCGGGGAGCTGTTTTTT.